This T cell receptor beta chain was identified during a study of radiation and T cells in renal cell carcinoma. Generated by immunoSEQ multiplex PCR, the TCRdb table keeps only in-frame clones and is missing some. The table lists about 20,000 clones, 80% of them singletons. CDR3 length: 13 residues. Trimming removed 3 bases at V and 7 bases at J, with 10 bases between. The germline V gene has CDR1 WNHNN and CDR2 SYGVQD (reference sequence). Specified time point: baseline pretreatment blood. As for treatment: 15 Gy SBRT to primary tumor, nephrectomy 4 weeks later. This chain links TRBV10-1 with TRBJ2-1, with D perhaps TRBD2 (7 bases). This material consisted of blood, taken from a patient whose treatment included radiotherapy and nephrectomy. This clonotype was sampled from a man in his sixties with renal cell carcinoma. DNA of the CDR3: TGCGCCAGCAGTGAAGGGGGGGGTAATGAGCAGTTCTTC. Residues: CASSEGGGNEQFF.